A single sample is the source of the 30 T cell receptor beta chains below, sequenced in a study of blood T cell repertoires in COVID-19 (dated by TCRdb to 2020 to 2021). Receptor libraries were prepared by the immunoSEQ multiplex PCR assay. In TCRdb, the immuneACCESS table is reduced to in-frame sequences with V and J assigned. These tables do not hold every clone; where another copy was compared, an unresolved V gene accounts for under half, and the others remain unexplained. In all, the sample holds about 230,000 clones, and 83% of those were seen once. The ten most abundant clones make up just over 2.5% of the sample. The sequenced material came from peripheral blood. Receptors originate from a woman between 70 and 85 years old with active or convalescent COVID-19.

The V gene is TRBV3-1 (or the pseudogene TRBV3-2), the J gene TRBJ2-7, with D maybe TRBD1 (6 bases). The CDR3 has 13 residues. V shed 2 bases and J shed 6 bases, with 11 bases lying between them. CDR1 and CDR2 from the germline V gene are LGHDT and YNNKEL (reference sequence). The CDR3 is CASSQMKGGEQYF. The CDR3 nucleotides read TGTGCCAGCAGCCAAATGAAAGGGGGCGAGCAGTACTTC.

The genes are TRBV6-2 or TRBV6-3 and TRBJ1-2, with D possibly being TRBD1 (6 bases). V was clipped by 6 bases and J by 4 bases, with 24 bases between them. Germline V gives CDR1 MNHEY, CDR2 SVGEGT. CDR3 length: 17 amino acids. CDR3 protein: CASSWQGIGYMGYGYTF. The CDR3 nucleotides are TGTGCCAGCAGCTGGCAGGGGATCGGGTATATGGGCTATGGCTACACCTTC.

This clone appeared once. The CDR3 nucleotides read TGTGCCAGCAGCGCCCGACAGGACCAAGAGACCCAGTACTTC. Protein sequence: CASSARQDQETQYF. The chain is built from TRBV5-4 and TRBJ2-5, with D perhaps matching TRBD1 (6 bases). CDR3 length: 14 amino acids. The germline V gene has CDR1 SGHNT and CDR2 YYREEE (reference sequence). V lost 4 bases to trimming and J lost 0 bases, with 10 bases between them.

This clone showed up just a few times. This chain joins TRBV6-5 and TRBJ1-1; D is unresolved. Per the germline V gene, CDR1 is MNHEY and CDR2 is SVGAGI. This CDR3 is built from 12 residues. V was cut by 7 bases and J by 7 bases, with 13 bases left in between. The DNA for the CDR3 is TGTGCCAGCACCGCGGGAACCCTTGAAGCTTTCTTT. It translates to CASTAGTLEAFF.

The J gene is TRBJ1-1, the V gene TRBV28, with 8 bases identical to TRBD1. V trimming: 5 bases; J trimming: 1 base; junction bases outside the gene matches: 6. The CDR3 extends over 15 amino acids. The V gene's germline CDR1 is MDHEN and CDR2 SYDVKM. For the CDR3, the DNA is TGTGCCAGCAGTCCCTACAGGGGGGAGAACACTGAAGCTTTCTTT. Translated: CASSPYRGENTEAFF.

J is TRBJ2-1 and V is TRBV6-2 or TRBV6-3; TRBD2 matches 11 bases. CDR1 and CDR2 from the germline V gene are MNHEY and SVGEGT. The CDR3 is 15 residues long. V dropped 4 bases and J dropped 10; count of bases not matched to a gene: 9. The CDR3 sequence is CASSSPSGGSREQFF. CDR3 nucleotide sequence: TGTGCCAGCAGTTCGCCTAGCGGGGGGTCCAGGGAGCAGTTCTTC.

The rearrangement uses TRBV13 and TRBJ1-1, with D hard to call. This CDR3 contains 13 residues. V lost 7 bases and J lost 1, with 10 bases in between. Per germline, CDR1 PRHDT and CDR2 FYEKMQ (reference sequence). The chain's CDR3 is CASTLAANTEAFF. In DNA form, the CDR3 reads TGTGCCAGCACCTTGGCGGCGAACACTGAAGCTTTCTTT.

In this sample, this clone turned up once. V is TRBV7-2 and J is TRBJ1-3, with D possibly being TRBD1 (6 bases). From germline, CDR1 is SGHTA and CDR2 FQGNSA. This CDR3 has 15 residues. V lost 5 bases, J lost 2 bases, and 13 bases lay in between. In nucleotides, the CDR3 is TGTGCCAGCAGCCCACAGGGAGCGACTGGAAACACCATATATTTT. Its protein product is CASSPQGATGNTIYF.

The chain carries TRBV7-9 and TRBJ1-2, with 9 nucleotides matching TRBD1. With 5 bases clipped from V and 5 bases from J, the junction kept 15 bases outside the gene matches. The germline CDR1 and CDR2 sequences are SEHNR and FQNEAQ (reference sequence). This CDR3 has 17 residues. The CDR3 here is CASSRSGGQGSGYGYTF. The CDR3 DNA sequence: TGTGCCAGCAGCCGCTCAGGGGGACAGGGCTCAGGATATGGCTACACCTTC. The full variable domain, in which reference TRBV7-9 and TRBJ1-2 provide the parts outside the CDR3, is DTGVSQNPRHKITKRGQNVTFRCDPISEHNRLYWYRQTLGQGPEFLTYFQNEAQLEKSRLLSDRFSAERPKGSFSTLEIQRTEQGDSAMYLCASSRSGGQGSGYGYTFGSGTRLTVV.

The V call is TRBV28, the J call TRBJ1-5, with a tentative D call TRBD1 (5 bases). The CDR3 totals 16 residues. Per germline, CDR1 MDHEN and CDR2 SYDVKM. The V and J ends lost 7 bases and 3 bases respectively, with 19 bases between them. CDR3 residues: CASTLLGRAVNQPQHF. The CDR3 DNA follows: TGTGCCAGCACCCTTTTGGGCAGGGCAGTCAATCAGCCCCAGCATTTT. Looking up the rest from reference TRBV28 and TRBJ1-5 gives the full variable domain: DVKVTQSSRYLVKRTGEKVFLECVQDMDHENMFWYRQDPGLGLRLIYFSYDVKMKEKGDIPEGYSVSREKKERFSLILESASTNQTSMYLCASTLLGRAVNQPQHFGDGTRLSIL.

This clone was counted once. This chain links TRBV5-1 with TRBJ2-5; the D is unclear. V shed 0 bases and J shed 4 bases, with 13 bases lying between them. Germline V gene sequence: CDR1 SGHRS, CDR2 YFSETQ. The CDR3 covers 15 residues. CDR3 in DNA: TGCGCCAGCAGCTTGGGGCTCGGTGGCGGAGAGACCCAGTACTTC. Translating it yields CASSLGLGGGETQYF.

The chain links TRBV28 to TRBJ1-1; 10 nucleotides match TRBD1. Germline values: CDR1 MDHEN, CDR2 SYDVKM. The CDR3 is made up of 14 amino acids. The trim removed 2 bases at V and 11 bases at J, leaving 8 bases unmatched. The CDR3 loop is CASSLETGGVYAFF. The CDR3 DNA sequence: TGTGCCAGCAGTTTAGAGACAGGGGGCGTGTATGCTTTCTTT.

The J gene is TRBJ1-3, the V gene TRBV7-6; 8 bases align to TRBD1. Germline V gene sequence: CDR1 SGHVS, CDR2 FNYEAQ. The CDR3 runs 18 residues. V lost 3 bases, J lost 3 bases, and 13 bases stayed unmatched. The DNA of the CDR3 is TGTGCCAGCAGCTTGGCCCACCCGACAGGGGCCTTTGGAAACACCATATATTTT. As protein: CASSLAHPTGAFGNTIYF.

The V call is TRBV12-3 or TRBV12-4, the J call TRBJ2-3; D perhaps matches TRBD1 (6 bases). Trimming removed 8 bases at V and 2 bases at J, with 11 bases between. The CDR3 covers 13 residues. Here the CDR3 reads CASLDSHTDTQYF. The CDR3 DNA follows: TGTGCCAGCCTGGACAGTCACACAGATACGCAGTATTTT.

The rearrangement links TRBV6-2 or TRBV6-3 to TRBJ2-2; a weak D match, TRBD2 (6 bases). V lost 6 bases to trimming and J lost 1 base, with 18 bases between them. There are 17 residues in the CDR3. Germline CDR1 reads MNHEY; CDR2 reads SVGEGT. CDR3 coding DNA: TGTGCCAGCAGCCCTCCTTTTTGGGGGGAGAACACCGGGGAGCTGTTTTTT. It encodes CASSPPFWGENTGELFF.

The V gene is TRBV11-2, the J gene TRBJ1-3; D not resolved. Germline-derived CDR1 and CDR2 are SGHAT and FQNNGV. V was clipped by 3 bases and J by 1 base, with 4 bases between them. The CDR3 is 13 residues long. Here the CDR3 reads CASSFSSGNTIYF. The CDR3 region has the DNA TGTGCCAGCAGCTTCTCTTCTGGAAACACCATATATTTT.

V usage is TRBV5-1 and J usage is TRBJ2-3, with TRBD2 matching over 13 bases. Trimming removed 6 bases from V and 4 bases from J; junction bases left unmatched: 2. This CDR3 has 14 residues. In germline, CDR1 is SGHRS, CDR2 YFSETQ. For the CDR3, the DNA is TGCGCCAGCACCGGACTAGCGGGAGCAGATACGCAGTATTTT. This encodes CASTGLAGADTQYF.

This clone was detected once. The chain recombines TRBV18 with TRBJ2-7; no clear D gene. Germline loops: CDR1 KGHSH, CDR2 LQKENI. V was shortened by 2 bases and J by 2 bases, with 7 bases between the two germline ends. The CDR3 spans 13 residues. The CDR3 region is CASSPNPAYEQYF. As DNA, the CDR3 is TGTGCCAGCTCACCAAATCCAGCCTACGAGCAGTACTTC.

This clone was recorded a few times. The gene calls are TRBV27 and TRBJ2-5; 8 bases fit TRBD1. The germline V gene has CDR1 MNHEY and CDR2 SMNVEV (reference sequence). The V gene end was trimmed by 5 bases and the J gene end by 5 bases; junction bases not matched to a gene: 4. This CDR3 region has 13 residues. CDR3 nucleotides: TGTGCCAGCAGTAGGACAGGGTTGGAGACCCAGTACTTC. This encodes CASSRTGLETQYF.

The gene calls are TRBV11-2 and TRBJ1-3; the D is unclear. With 3 bases removed from V and 0 bases from J, the gap between germline ends came to 9 bases. The V gene's germline CDR1 is SGHAT and CDR2 FQNNGV. The CDR3 runs to 15 residues. The CDR3 here is CASSLVSSSGNTIYF. The DNA of the CDR3 is TGTGCCAGCAGCTTGGTTTCGAGCTCTGGAAACACCATATATTTT.

The V call is TRBV5-1, the J call TRBJ2-4; D might be TRBD2 (6 bases). CDR1 and CDR2 from the germline V gene are SGHRS and YFSETQ. This CDR3 region has 14 residues. The ends were cut back, 0 bases at V and 8 bases at J, with 12 bases in the middle. The CDR3 DNA follows: TGCGCCAGCAGCTTGGGAGATCCGGGGGACATTCAGTACTTC. This gives the protein CASSLGDPGDIQYF.

The chain is built from TRBV18 and TRBJ1-1, with 10 bases aligning to TRBD1. This CDR3 is 16 amino acids long. Germline lookup yields CDR1 KGHSH and CDR2 LQKENI. J was trimmed by 4 bases and V by 4 bases; bases with no gene match: 9. DNA for the CDR3: TGTGCCAGCTCACATTGGGACAGGGGAGGGGGCACTGAAGCTTTCTTT. It is translated as CASSHWDRGGGTEAFF. Variable domain in full (rest from reference TRBV18 and TRBJ1-1): NAGVMQNPRHLVRRRGQEARLRCSPMKGHSHVYWYRQLPEEGLKFMVYLQKENIIDESGMPKERFSAEFPKEGPSILRIQQVVRGDSAAYFCASSHWDRGGGTEAFFGQGTRLTVV.

The rearrangement links TRBV7-9 to TRBJ2-1, with 9 bases aligning to TRBD1. The germline gives CDR1 SEHNR, CDR2 FQNEAQ (reference sequence). V lost 5 bases, J lost 9 bases, and 14 bases stayed unmatched. This CDR3 has 16 amino acids. The DNA for the CDR3 is TGTGCCAGCAGCACCACCGCAACAGGGGGCTATGGTGAGCAGTTCTTC. It encodes CASSTTATGGYGEQFF.

This chain joins TRBV6-5 and TRBJ1-4, with unresolved D. This CDR3 is 13 amino acids long. V was shortened by 1 base and J by 9 bases, with 9 bases between the two germline ends. CDR1 MNHEY and CDR2 SVGAGI come from the germline V gene. This CDR3 is CASSYYREQKLFF. DNA of the CDR3: TGTGCCAGCAGTTACTACCGGGAGCAAAAACTGTTTTTT.

CDR3 residues: CASSQITGGDGYTF. The CDR3 DNA reads TGTGCCAGCAGCCAAATAACAGGGGGCGATGGCTACACCTTC. The chain uses TRBV14 and TRBJ1-2; 9 bases align to TRBD1. This CDR3 comprises 14 residues. CDR1 is SGHDN and CDR2 is FVKESK in the germline V gene. V lost 2 bases, J lost 6 bases, and 4 bases stayed unmatched.

The chain joins TRBV21-1 to TRBJ1-3; the table gives TRBD1 as D, unverified against the DNA. TRBV21-1 is tagged as a pseudogene. The CDR3 sequence is 22 residues long. The CDR3 nucleotides are TGTGCCAGTCCATTTCGCCACCCCTTTGCCGGGACAGGGAGTACGTACGGAAACACCATATATTTT. The encoded protein is CASPFRHPFAGTGSTYGNTIYF.

The chain is built from TRBV6-5 and TRBJ1-2; a possible D gene is TRBD1 (5 bases). Trimming cost V 4 bases and J 8 bases, with 11 bases left between them. The CDR3 is made up of 12 amino acids. CDR1 is MNHEY and CDR2 is SVGAGI in the germline V gene. The CDR3 DNA reads as TGTGCCAGCAGTTCAGCTAGGGGCGGCTACACCTTC. It codes for CASSSARGGYTF.

V gene TRBV7-6 combines with J gene TRBJ2-3; D is unresolved. Per germline, CDR1 SGHVS and CDR2 FNYEAQ. V shed 1 base and J shed 0 bases, with 11 bases lying between them. The CDR3 spans 16 residues. The CDR3 nucleotides read TGTGCCAGCAGCTTAGTCGGCGGTCATAGCACAGATACGCAGTATTTT. This encodes CASSLVGGHSTDTQYF.

V gene TRBV27 combines with J gene TRBJ2-1, with 14 nucleotides matching TRBD2. This CDR3 comprises 16 residues. Germline loops: CDR1 MNHEY, CDR2 SMNVEV (reference sequence). J was trimmed by 5 bases and V by 5 bases; bases with no gene match: 5. The CDR3 here is CASSPLGLAGDNEQFF. CDR3 nucleotides: TGTGCCAGCAGTCCCCTGGGACTAGCGGGAGACAATGAGCAGTTCTTC.

The chain has TRBV7-9 and TRBJ2-1; D not certain. V lost 8 bases and J 9 bases, leaving 8 bases between the germline ends. The CDR3 sequence is 10 residues long. CDR1 and CDR2 from the germline V gene are SEHNR and FQNEAQ (reference sequence). This CDR3 is CASGLTEQFF. In DNA, the CDR3 is TGTGCCAGCGGCCTCACTGAGCAGTTCTTC. The entire variable domain, with the rest obtained from reference TRBV7-9 and TRBJ2-1, is as follows: DTGVSQNPRHKITKRGQNVTFRCDPISEHNRLYWYRQTLGQGPEFLTYFQNEAQLEKSRLLSDRFSAERPKGSFSTLEIQRTEQGDSAMYLCASGLTEQFFGPGTRLTVL.